The 24 T cell receptor beta chains reported below all come from one sample, sequenced in a study of cytomegalovirus exposure and HLA in healthy donors. The PCR had 60 Vbeta and 13 Jbeta primers. Repertoires were generated with immunoSEQ multiplex PCR, while TCRdb's copy carries only in-frame clones and drops some. This repertoire shows about 92,000 clones, 69% found once; its top ten account for 2.7%. The sequencing input was PBMCs. These TCRs come from a man aged 45-65 years in good health and CMV-seronegative.

The chain links TRBV7-3 to TRBJ2-3, with D hard to call. Germline assignment: CDR1 SGHTA and CDR2 FQGTGA. V was shortened by 1 base and J by 1 base, with 9 bases between the two germline ends. The CDR3 length is 15 residues. The CDR3 loop reads CASSLSLSGTDTQYF. In DNA form, the CDR3 reads TGTGCCAGCAGCTTAAGTTTGAGCGGCACAGATACGCAGTATTTT. The entire variable domain, with the rest obtained from reference TRBV7-3 and TRBJ2-3, is as follows: GAGVSQTPSNKVTEKGKYVELRCDPISGHTALYWYRQSLGQGPEFLIYFQGTGAADDSGLPNDRFFAVRPEGSVSTLKIQRTERGDSAVYLCASSLSLSGTDTQYFGPGTRLTVL.

This chain joins TRBV29-1 and TRBJ2-2, with 10 positions matching TRBD1. Germline V gene lookup returns CDR1 SQVTM and CDR2 ANQGSEA. The trim removed 6 bases at V and 5 bases at J, leaving 6 bases unmatched. CDR3 length equals 14 residues. The CDR3 nucleotides are TGCAGCGTCCGGACAGGGGGATGGACCGGGGAGCTGTTTTTT. It yields the protein CSVRTGGWTGELFF.

The gene calls are TRBV5-4 and TRBJ1-5; 11 bases line up with TRBD1. Trimming cost V 4 bases and J 4 bases; bases outside gene matches: 4. The germline V gene encodes CDR1 SGHNT and CDR2 YYREEE (reference sequence). This CDR3 contains 15 residues. The DNA for the CDR3 is TGTGCCAGCAGCAGGGGGACAGGGGGAAATCAGCCCCAGCATTTT. This translates into CASSRGTGGNQPQHF.

The rearrangement uses TRBV7-3 and TRBJ2-2; 8 bases agree with TRBD2. This CDR3 region has 15 residues. The germline V gene encodes CDR1 SGHTA and CDR2 FQGTGA. Trimming at V came to 5 bases and at J to 1 base, leaving 3 bases not matched to a gene. The CDR3: CASSPLAGNTGELFF. The DNA of the CDR3 is TGTGCCAGCAGCCCGCTAGCGGGGAACACCGGGGAGCTGTTTTTT.

The CDR3 DNA reads as TGTGCCAGCAGCTCCGACAGTAGCTCCTACAATGAGCAGTTCTTC. This gives the protein CASSSDSSSYNEQFF. This rearrangement joins TRBV7-3 to TRBJ2-1, with D possibly TRBD1 on 5 matching bases. Germline V gene sequence: CDR1 SGHTA, CDR2 FQGTGA. CDR3 length: 15 amino acids. V shed 4 bases and J shed 0 bases, with 10 bases lying between them. The whole variable domain, remainder taken from reference TRBV7-3 and TRBJ2-1, is GAGVSQTPSNKVTEKGKYVELRCDPISGHTALYWYRQSLGQGPEFLIYFQGTGAADDSGLPNDRFFAVRPEGSVSTLKIQRTERGDSAVYLCASSSDSSSYNEQFFGPGTRLTVL.

The rearrangement uses TRBV6-4 and TRBJ2-1; 8 bases are shared with TRBD2. V lost 2 bases to trimming and J lost 8 bases; unmatched junction nucleotides: 8. The germline CDR1 and CDR2 sequences are MRHNA and SNTAGT. CDR3 length equals 15 residues. As DNA, the CDR3 is TGTGCCAGCAGTGACGGGGCGGGGGGCCATGATGAGCAGTTCTTC. It codes for CASSDGAGGHDEQFF.

The chain links TRBV5-6 to TRBJ1-1, with D tentatively TRBD1 (6 bases). V lost 4 bases, J lost 0 bases, and 16 bases lay in between. CDR1 is SGHDT and CDR2 is YYEEEE in the germline V gene. The CDR3 consists of 16 residues. DNA of the CDR3: TGTGCCAGCAGCCAGTTTCAGGGGTCCATGAACACTGAAGCTTTCTTT. Encoded protein: CASSQFQGSMNTEAFF. Full variable domain (outside the CDR3, taken from reference TRBV5-6 and TRBJ1-1): DAGVTQSPTHLIKTRGQQVTLRCSPKSGHDTVSWYQQALGQGPQFIFQYYEEEERQRGNFPDRFSGHQFPNYSSELNVNALLLGDSALYLCASSQFQGSMNTEAFFGQGTRLTVV.

Here the CDR3 DNA reads TGTGCCAGCAGCTTTCGAGAGACCCAGTACTTC. Translating gives CASSFRETQYF. The chain links TRBV11-3 to TRBJ2-5; D unresolved. Germline V gene data show CDR1 as SGHNT and CDR2 as YENEEA. This CDR3 has 11 amino acids. The germline V and J ends were trimmed by 3 bases and 4 bases, with 3 bases remaining between them.

This chain's CDR3 is CASSLNRGQETQYF. For the CDR3, the DNA is TGTGCCAGCAGCTTGAACAGGGGGCAAGAGACCCAGTACTTC. The V and J genes are TRBV5-4 and TRBJ2-5; 8 nucleotides agree with TRBD1. The CDR3 contains 14 residues. The trim removed 1 base at V and 2 bases at J, leaving 1 base unmatched. Germline loops: CDR1 SGHNT, CDR2 YYREEE (reference sequence).

This clone was detected only once. V and J are TRBV7-9 and TRBJ2-2; D might be TRBD1 (5 bases). This CDR3 is built from 15 residues. Germline CDR1 reads SEHNR; CDR2 reads FQNEAQ (reference sequence). Trimming left V 3 bases short and J 7 bases short, with 15 bases between. For the CDR3, the DNA is TGTGCCAGCAGCTTTCAGGGCACCCCCCTCGGGGAGCTGTTTTTT. Translated: CASSFQGTPLGELFF.

The chain carries TRBV7-9 and TRBJ2-3; 8 nucleotides align to TRBD1. The CDR3 spans 15 residues. With 3 bases clipped from V and 2 bases from J, the junction kept 4 bases outside the gene matches. CDR1 is SEHNR, CDR2 FQNEAQ, per germline (reference sequence). CDR3 amino acids: CASSFRGRVTDTQYF. The CDR3 nucleotides are TGTGCCAGCAGCTTCAGGGGGCGGGTCACAGATACGCAGTATTTT.

This chain connects TRBV9 to TRBJ1-1; TRBD1 might be the D (6 bases). Trimming left V 3 bases short and J 1 base short, with 16 bases between. The length of the CDR3 is 16 residues. CDR1 SGDLS and CDR2 YYNGEE come from the germline V gene. The CDR3 nucleotides read TGTGCCAGCAGCGGGGGACGGAGGGGGGGGAACACTGAAGCTTTCTTT. Its translation: CASSGGRRGGNTEAFF. Looking up the rest from reference TRBV9 and TRBJ1-1 gives the full variable domain: DSGVTQTPKHLITATGQRVTLRCSPRSGDLSVYWYQQSLDQGLQFLIQYYNGEERAKGNILERFSAQQFPDLHSELNLSSLELGDSALYFCASSGGRRGGNTEAFFGQGTRLTVV.

The chain joins TRBV11-3 to TRBJ2-3; D is ambiguous. Between the trimmed V and J ends, which lost 7 bases and 4 bases, there was a span of 12 bases. CDR3 size: 13 residues. The germline V gene encodes CDR1 SGHNT and CDR2 YENEEA. The CDR3 loop is CASNLRVPDTQYF. In nucleotides, the CDR3 is TGTGCCAGCAACCTCCGGGTCCCAGATACGCAGTATTTT.

In regard to this clone: The junction and the germline gene differ at one end; a read error may be behind it. The chain employs TRBV27 and TRBJ1-1, with D tentatively TRBD1 (5 bases). CDR3 length: 12 residues. The V gene's germline CDR1 is MNHEY and CDR2 SMNVEV (reference sequence). CDR3 bases: TGTGCCAGCAGTTACGGTACAGGAAGCTTTCTCTTT. This sequence encodes CASSYGTGSFLF.

The gene calls are TRBV6-5 and TRBJ2-1; no definite D call. Germline CDR1 reads MNHEY; CDR2 reads SVGAGI. The germline V and J ends were trimmed by 6 bases and 5 bases, with 5 bases remaining between them. CDR3 length: 11 residues. The DNA for the CDR3 is TGTGCCAGCAGAACTAACAATGAGCAGTTCTTC. This sequence encodes CASRTNNEQFF.

This clone was recorded only once. The chain is built from TRBV5-4 and TRBJ2-1; 13 bases agree with TRBD2. This CDR3 comprises 18 residues. The trim removed 4 bases at V and 2 bases at J, leaving 9 bases unmatched. CDR1 and CDR2 (germline): SGHNT, YYREEE (reference sequence). DNA of the CDR3: TGTGCCAGCAGCCGGGGACTAGCGGGGTTAGCGACCTACAATGAGCAGTTCTTC. Amino acids: CASSRGLAGLATYNEQFF.

Concerning this clone itself: Lacking the conserved final phenylalanine or tryptophan, this CDR3 likely reflects a read error. The CDR3 DNA follows: TGCGCCAGCAGCTCGGGAGGGAGTTACTATGGCTACACCGTC. Amino acid sequence: CASSSGGSYYGYTV. V and J are TRBV4-1 and TRBJ1-2; D gene ambiguous. This CDR3 contains 14 residues. V lost 5 bases and J 3 bases, leaving 13 bases between the germline ends. The V gene's germline CDR1 is MGHRA and CDR2 YSYEKL.

This chain joins TRBV28 and TRBJ1-4, with D perhaps TRBD1 (6 bases). The CDR3 contains 15 residues. V was shortened by 5 bases and J by 5 bases, with 15 bases between the two germline ends. The germline V gene encodes CDR1 MDHEN and CDR2 SYDVKM. The CDR3 nucleotides read TGTGCCAGCAGTCTGAGACAGGCTCCAAATGAAAAACTGTTTTTT. Translation: CASSLRQAPNEKLFF. The variable domain in full, with the rest retrieved from reference TRBV28 and TRBJ1-4, is DVKVTQSSRYLVKRTGEKVFLECVQDMDHENMFWYRQDPGLGLRLIYFSYDVKMKEKGDIPEGYSVSREKKERFSLILESASTNQTSMYLCASSLRQAPNEKLFFGSGTQLSVL.

V and J are TRBV5-4 and TRBJ2-7; 13 bases are a match to TRBD2. CDR1 SGHNT and CDR2 YYREEE come from the germline V gene (reference sequence). With 5 bases clipped from V and 6 bases from J, the junction kept 8 bases outside the gene matches. The CDR3 runs to 15 residues. The CDR3 loop reads CASRSGLAGDSEQYF. For the CDR3, the DNA is TGTGCCAGCAGAAGCGGACTAGCGGGGGATAGCGAGCAGTACTTC.

This chain links TRBV2 with TRBJ1-4, with 7 bases matching TRBD1. V was pared by 2 bases and J by 10 bases, with 10 bases of the junction left unmatched. The CDR3 is 15 residues long. Germline V gene sequence: CDR1 SNHLY, CDR2 FYNNEI. The CDR3 loop reads CASSEPGRGFGKLFF. The CDR3 bases are TGTGCCAGCAGTGAACCAGGCAGGGGGTTTGGAAAACTGTTTTTT.

The rearrangement links TRBV5-1 to TRBJ2-1; TRBD1 aligns across 8 bases. Germline V gives CDR1 SGHRS, CDR2 YFSETQ. The length of the CDR3 is 15 residues. The junction had 4 bases not matched to a gene; V was cut back by 1 base and J by 4 bases. CDR3 in amino acids: CASSLSGGHYNEQFF. CDR3 bases: TGCGCCAGCAGCTTGTCAGGGGGCCATTACAATGAGCAGTTCTTC.

This clone has just a few counts. The chain joins TRBV7-9 to TRBJ2-5; perhaps TRBD2 as D (5 bases). The germline V gene has CDR1 SEHNR and CDR2 FQNEAQ (reference sequence). Trimming removed 2 bases at V and 5 bases at J, with 9 bases between. The CDR3 contains 13 residues. The CDR3 DNA reads as TGTGCCAGCAGCTTAACTTCGGGGGAGACCCAGTACTTC. This translates into CASSLTSGETQYF.

The V gene is TRBV7-2, the J gene TRBJ1-6; tentatively, D is TRBD1 (6 bases). This CDR3 is 15 amino acids long. Germline CDR1 SGHTA, CDR2 FQGNSA. Trimming left V 3 bases short and J 7 bases short, with 13 bases between. The CDR3, as DNA: TGTGCCAGCAGCTTTGATTGGGGGCTCAATTCACCCCTCCACTTT. Its translation is CASSFDWGLNSPLHF.

This clone was observed a handful of times. The chain couples TRBV7-2 to TRBJ1-3; D not resolved. V gave up 1 base and J gave up 3 bases, with 7 bases separating them. The CDR3 sequence is 14 residues long. CDR1 is SGHTA and CDR2 is FQGNSA in the germline V gene. The CDR3 loop is CASSLGFNGNTIYF. As DNA, the CDR3 is TGTGCCAGCAGCTTAGGTTTCAATGGAAACACCATATATTTT.